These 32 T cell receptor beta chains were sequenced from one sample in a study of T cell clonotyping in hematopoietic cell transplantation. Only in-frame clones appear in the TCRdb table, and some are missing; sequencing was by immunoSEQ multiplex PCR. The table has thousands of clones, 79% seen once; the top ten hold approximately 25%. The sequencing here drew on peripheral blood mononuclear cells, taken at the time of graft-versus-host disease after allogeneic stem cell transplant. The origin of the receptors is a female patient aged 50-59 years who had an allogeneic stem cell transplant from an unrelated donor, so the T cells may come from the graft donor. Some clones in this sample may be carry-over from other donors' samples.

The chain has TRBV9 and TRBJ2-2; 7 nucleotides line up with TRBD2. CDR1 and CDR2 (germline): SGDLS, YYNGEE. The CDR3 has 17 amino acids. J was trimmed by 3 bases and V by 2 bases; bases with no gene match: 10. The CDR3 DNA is TGTGCCAGCAGCGTTTCGTTTTGGGCGGGGGACACCGGGGAGCTGTTTTTT. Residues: CASSVSFWAGDTGELFF.

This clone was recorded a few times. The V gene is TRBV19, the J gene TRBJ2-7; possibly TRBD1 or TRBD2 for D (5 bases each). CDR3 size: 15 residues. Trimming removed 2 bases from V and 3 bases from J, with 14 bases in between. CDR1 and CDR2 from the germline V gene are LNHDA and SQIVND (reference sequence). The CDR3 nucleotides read TGTGCCAGTAGTATAAACGGGGTAGGGGTCTACGAGCAGTACTTC. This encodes CASSINGVGVYEQYF.

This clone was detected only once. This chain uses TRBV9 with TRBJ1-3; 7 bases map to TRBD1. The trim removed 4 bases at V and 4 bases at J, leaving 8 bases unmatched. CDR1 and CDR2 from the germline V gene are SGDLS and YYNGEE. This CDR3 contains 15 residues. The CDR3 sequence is CASSPQTGLGNTIYF. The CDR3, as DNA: TGTGCCAGCAGCCCCCAGACAGGGTTGGGAAACACCATATATTTT.

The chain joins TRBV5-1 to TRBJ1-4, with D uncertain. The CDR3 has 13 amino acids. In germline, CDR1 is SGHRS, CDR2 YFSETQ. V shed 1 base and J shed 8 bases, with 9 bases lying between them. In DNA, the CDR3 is TGCGCCAGCAGCTTGTCCACAAACGAAAAACTGTTTTTT. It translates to CASSLSTNEKLFF.

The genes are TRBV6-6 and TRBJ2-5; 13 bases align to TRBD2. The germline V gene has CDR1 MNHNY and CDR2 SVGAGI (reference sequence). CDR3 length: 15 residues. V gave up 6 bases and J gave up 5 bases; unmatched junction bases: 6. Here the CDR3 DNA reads TGTGCCAGCAGAAGACTAGCGGGGGGCGGGGAGACCCAGTACTTC. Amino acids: CASRRLAGGGETQYF.

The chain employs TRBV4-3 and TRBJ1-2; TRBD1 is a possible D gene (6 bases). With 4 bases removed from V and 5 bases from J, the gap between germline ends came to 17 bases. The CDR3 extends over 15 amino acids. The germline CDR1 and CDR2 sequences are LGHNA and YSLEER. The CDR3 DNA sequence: TGCGCCAGCAGCCCGGGTCGGGGGGCAGGATATGGCTACACCTTC. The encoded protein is CASSPGRGAGYGYTF.

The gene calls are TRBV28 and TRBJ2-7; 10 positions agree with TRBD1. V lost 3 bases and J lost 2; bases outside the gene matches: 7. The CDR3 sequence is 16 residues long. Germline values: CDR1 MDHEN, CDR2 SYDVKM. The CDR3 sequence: CASSFELGQGTYEQYF. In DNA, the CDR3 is TGTGCCAGCAGTTTCGAGTTGGGACAGGGGACCTACGAGCAGTACTTC.

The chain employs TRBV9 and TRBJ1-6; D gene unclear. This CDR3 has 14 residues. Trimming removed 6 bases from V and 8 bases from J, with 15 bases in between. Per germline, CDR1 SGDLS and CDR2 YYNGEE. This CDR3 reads CASTPLGVDSPLHF. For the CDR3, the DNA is TGTGCCAGCACCCCCTTGGGAGTAGATTCACCCCTCCACTTT.

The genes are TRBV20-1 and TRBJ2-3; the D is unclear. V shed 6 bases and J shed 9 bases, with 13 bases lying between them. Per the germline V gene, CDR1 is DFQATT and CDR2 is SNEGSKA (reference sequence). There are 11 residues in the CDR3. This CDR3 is CSANPQGTQYF. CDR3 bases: TGCAGTGCCAACCCGCAAGGGACGCAGTATTTT.

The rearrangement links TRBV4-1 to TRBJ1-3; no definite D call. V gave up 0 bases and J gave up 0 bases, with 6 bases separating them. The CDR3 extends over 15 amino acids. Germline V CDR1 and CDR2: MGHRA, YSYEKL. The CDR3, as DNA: TGCGCCAGCAGCCAAGATCCGCTCTCTGGAAACACCATATATTTT. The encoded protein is CASSQDPLSGNTIYF.

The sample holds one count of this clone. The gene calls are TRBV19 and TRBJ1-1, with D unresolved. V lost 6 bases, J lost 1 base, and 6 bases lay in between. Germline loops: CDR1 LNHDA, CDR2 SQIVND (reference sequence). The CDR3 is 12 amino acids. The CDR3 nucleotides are TGTGCCAGTAGACCGGCGAACACTGAAGCTTTCTTT. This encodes CASRPANTEAFF.

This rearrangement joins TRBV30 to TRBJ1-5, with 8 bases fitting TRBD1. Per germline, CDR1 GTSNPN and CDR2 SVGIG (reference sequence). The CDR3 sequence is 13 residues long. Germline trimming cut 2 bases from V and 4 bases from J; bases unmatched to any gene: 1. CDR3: CAWSQGANQPQHF. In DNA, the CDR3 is TGTGCCTGGAGTCAGGGGGCTAATCAGCCCCAGCATTTT.

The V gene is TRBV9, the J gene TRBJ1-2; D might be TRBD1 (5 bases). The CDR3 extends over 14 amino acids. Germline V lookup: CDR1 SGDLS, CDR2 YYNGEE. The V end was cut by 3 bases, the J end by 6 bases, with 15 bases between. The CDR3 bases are TGTGCCAGCAGCGACTCCGGGACGTTAGATGGCTACACCTTC. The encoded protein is CASSDSGTLDGYTF.

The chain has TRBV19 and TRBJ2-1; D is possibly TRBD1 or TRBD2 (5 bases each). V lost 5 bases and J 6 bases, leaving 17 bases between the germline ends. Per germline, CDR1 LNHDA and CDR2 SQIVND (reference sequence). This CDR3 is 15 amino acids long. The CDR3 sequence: CASSYMSGPTNEQFF. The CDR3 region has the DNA TGTGCCAGTAGTTACATGTCGGGACCCACCAATGAGCAGTTCTTC.

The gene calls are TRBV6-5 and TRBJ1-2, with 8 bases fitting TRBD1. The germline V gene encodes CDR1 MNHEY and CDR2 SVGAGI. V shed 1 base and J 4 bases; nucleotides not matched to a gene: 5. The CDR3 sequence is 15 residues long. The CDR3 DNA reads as TGTGCCAGCAGTTACTACGGGGGACAGGTCTATGGCTACACCTTC. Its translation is CASSYYGGQVYGYTF.

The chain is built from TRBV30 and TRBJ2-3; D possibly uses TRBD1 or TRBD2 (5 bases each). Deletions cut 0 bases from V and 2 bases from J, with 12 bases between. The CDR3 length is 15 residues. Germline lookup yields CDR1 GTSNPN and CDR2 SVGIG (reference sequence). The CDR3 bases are TGTGCCTGGAGTGTAGATAACGGGGCCACAGATACGCAGTATTTT. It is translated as CAWSVDNGATDTQYF.

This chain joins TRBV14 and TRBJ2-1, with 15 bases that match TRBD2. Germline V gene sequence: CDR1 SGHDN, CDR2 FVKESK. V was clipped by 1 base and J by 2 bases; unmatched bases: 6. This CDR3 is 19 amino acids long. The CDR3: CASSQGRTSGGAAYNEQFF. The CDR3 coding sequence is TGTGCCAGCAGCCAAGGGCGGACTAGCGGGGGGGCGGCCTACAATGAGCAGTTCTTC.

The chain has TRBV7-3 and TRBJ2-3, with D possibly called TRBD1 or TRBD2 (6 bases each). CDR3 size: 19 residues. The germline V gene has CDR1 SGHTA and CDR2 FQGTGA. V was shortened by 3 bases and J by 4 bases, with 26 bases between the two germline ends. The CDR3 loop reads CASSLRGRTAEWRADTQYF. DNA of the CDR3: TGTGCCAGCAGCTTGAGGGGTAGGACAGCCGAGTGGAGGGCAGATACGCAGTATTTT.

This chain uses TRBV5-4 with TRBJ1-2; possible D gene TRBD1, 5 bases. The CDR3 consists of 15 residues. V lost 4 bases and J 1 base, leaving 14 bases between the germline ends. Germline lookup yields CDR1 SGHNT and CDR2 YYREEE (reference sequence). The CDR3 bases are TGTGCCAGCAGCCCTGACAGTCACCTTAACTATGGCTACACCTTC. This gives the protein CASSPDSHLNYGYTF. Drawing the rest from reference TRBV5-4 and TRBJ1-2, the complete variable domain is ETGVTQSPTHLIKTRGQQVTLRCSSQSGHNTVSWYQQALGQGPQFIFQYYREEENGRGNFPPRFSGLQFPNYSSELNVNALELDDSALYLCASSPDSHLNYGYTFGSGTRLTVV.

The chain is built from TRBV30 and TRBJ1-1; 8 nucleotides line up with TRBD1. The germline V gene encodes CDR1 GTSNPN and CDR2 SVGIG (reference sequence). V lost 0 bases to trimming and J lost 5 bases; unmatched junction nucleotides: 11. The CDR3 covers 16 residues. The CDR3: CAWSVRGTGGGTEAFF. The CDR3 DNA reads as TGTGCCTGGAGTGTACGAGGTACAGGGGGTGGGACTGAAGCTTTCTTT.

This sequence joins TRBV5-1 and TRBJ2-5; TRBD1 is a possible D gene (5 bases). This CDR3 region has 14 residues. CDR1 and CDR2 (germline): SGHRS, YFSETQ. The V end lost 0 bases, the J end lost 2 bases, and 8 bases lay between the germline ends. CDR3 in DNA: TGCGCCAGCAGCTTGGTCCCAGGGCAAGAGACCCAGTACTTC. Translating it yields CASSLVPGQETQYF.

The CDR3 region is CASSKERDSSYEQYF. CDR3 nucleotide sequence: TGTGCCAGCAGCAAAGAAAGGGATAGCTCCTACGAGCAGTACTTC. The gene calls are TRBV21-1 and TRBJ2-7. TRBV21-1 is a pseudogene. The CDR3 runs to 15 residues.

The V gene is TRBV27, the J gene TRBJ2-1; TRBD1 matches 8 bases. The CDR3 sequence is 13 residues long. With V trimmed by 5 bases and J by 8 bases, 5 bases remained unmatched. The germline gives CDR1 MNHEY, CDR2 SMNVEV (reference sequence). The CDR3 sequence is CASSDRGGDEQFF. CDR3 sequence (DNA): TGTGCCAGCAGTGACAGGGGCGGGGATGAGCAGTTCTTC.

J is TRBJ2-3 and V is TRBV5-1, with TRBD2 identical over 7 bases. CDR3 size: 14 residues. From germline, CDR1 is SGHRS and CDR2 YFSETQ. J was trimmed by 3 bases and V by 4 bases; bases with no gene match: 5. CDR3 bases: TGCGCCAGCAGCCCCATCGGGGGGACAGATACGCAGTATTTT. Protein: CASSPIGGTDTQYF.

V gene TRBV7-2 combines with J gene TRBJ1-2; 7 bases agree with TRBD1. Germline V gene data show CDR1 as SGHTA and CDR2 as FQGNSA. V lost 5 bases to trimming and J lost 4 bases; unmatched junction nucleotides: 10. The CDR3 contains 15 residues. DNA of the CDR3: TGTGCCAGCAGCGGGCGGGGGGCAGGGGGCTATGGCTACACCTTC. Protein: CASSGRGAGGYGYTF.

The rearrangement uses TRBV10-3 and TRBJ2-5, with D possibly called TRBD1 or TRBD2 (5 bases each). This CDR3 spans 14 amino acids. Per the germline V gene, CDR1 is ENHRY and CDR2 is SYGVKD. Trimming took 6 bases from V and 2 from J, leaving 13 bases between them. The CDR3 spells CAISRGVQQETQYF. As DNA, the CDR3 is TGTGCCATCAGCCGAGGGGTACAACAAGAGACCCAGTACTTC.

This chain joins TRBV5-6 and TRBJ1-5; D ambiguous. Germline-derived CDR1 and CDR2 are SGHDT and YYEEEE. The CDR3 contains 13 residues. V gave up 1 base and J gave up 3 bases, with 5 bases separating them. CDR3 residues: CASSLYTNQPQHF. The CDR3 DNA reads TGTGCCAGCAGCTTGTATACCAATCAGCCCCAGCATTTT. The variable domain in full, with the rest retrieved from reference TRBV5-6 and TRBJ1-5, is DAGVTQSPTHLIKTRGQQVTLRCSPKSGHDTVSWYQQALGQGPQFIFQYYEEEERQRGNFPDRFSGHQFPNYSSELNVNALLLGDSALYLCASSLYTNQPQHFGDGTRLSIL.

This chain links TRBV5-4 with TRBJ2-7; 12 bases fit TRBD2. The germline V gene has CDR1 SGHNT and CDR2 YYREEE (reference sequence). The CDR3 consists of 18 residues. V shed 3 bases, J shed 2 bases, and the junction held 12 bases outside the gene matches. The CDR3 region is CASSSPGLAGFVAYEQYF. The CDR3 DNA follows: TGTGCCAGCAGCTCGCCGGGACTAGCGGGTTTCGTCGCCTACGAGCAGTACTTC.

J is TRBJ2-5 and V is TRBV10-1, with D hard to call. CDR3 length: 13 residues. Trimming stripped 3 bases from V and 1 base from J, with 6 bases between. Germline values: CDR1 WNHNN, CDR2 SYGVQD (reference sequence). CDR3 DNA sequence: TGCGCCAGCAGTGACGGGTTCCAAGAGACCCAGTACTTC. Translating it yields CASSDGFQETQYF.

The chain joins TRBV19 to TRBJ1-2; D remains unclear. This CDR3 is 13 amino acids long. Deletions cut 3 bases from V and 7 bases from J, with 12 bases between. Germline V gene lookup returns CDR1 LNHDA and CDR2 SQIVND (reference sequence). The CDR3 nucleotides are TGTGCCAGTAGTATGTCCTCCCCTCTTGGCTACACCTTC. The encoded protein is CASSMSSPLGYTF. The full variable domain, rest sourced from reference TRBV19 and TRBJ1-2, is DGGITQSPKYLFRKEGQNVTLSCEQNLNHDAMYWYRQDPGQGLRLIYYSQIVNDFQKGDIAEGYSVSREKKESFPLTVTSAQKNPTAFYLCASSMSSPLGYTFGSGTRLTVV.

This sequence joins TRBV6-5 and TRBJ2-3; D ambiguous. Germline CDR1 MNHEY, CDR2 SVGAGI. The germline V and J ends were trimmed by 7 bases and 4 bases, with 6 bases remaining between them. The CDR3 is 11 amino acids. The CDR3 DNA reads TGTGCCAGCACCCGGGCAGATACGCAGTATTTT. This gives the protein CASTRADTQYF.

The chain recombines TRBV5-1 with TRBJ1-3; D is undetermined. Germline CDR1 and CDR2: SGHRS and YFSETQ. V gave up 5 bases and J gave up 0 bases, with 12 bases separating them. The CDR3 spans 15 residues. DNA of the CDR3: TGCGCCAGCAGAGGCAGCATCGGCTCTGGAAACACCATATATTTT. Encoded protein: CASRGSIGSGNTIYF.